This is a list of T cell receptor beta chains from one sample in a study of PD-1 blockade in classical Hodgkin lymphoma. TCRdb keeps only in-frame clones here, not all; method: immunoSEQ multiplex PCR. The sample lists more than 90,000 clones, 80% to 90% occurring once. Sequencing used peripheral blood mononuclear cells (PBMCs), obtained before the second cycle of nivolumab. These receptors all stem from a human donor with classical Hodgkin lymphoma. The CDR3 runs from the conserved cysteine through the conserved F or W. Each record gives: CDR3 protein, CDR3 DNA, clone size, J gene, V gene, D gene. The D gene is left open where the match is weak. Not all rows give a size; the values are once, few, many and, for expanded clones, a class.

CASSLDTGSDTEAFF	TGCGCCAGCAGCTTGGATACAGGGTCCGACACTGAAGCTTTCTTT	-	TRBJ1-1	TRBV5-1	-
CASSKDGRGDGEQFF	TGTGCCAGCAGCAAAGACGGCAGGGGGGACGGTGAGCAGTTCTTC	-	TRBJ2-1	TRBV21-1	-
CASSSSGTGTDTQYF	TGCGCCAGCAGCTCAAGCGGGACAGGCACAGATACGCAGTATTTT	-	TRBJ2-3	TRBV5-1	-
CASSPIRDQPQHF	TGTGCCAGCTCACCCATCAGGGATCAGCCCCAGCATTTT	few	TRBJ1-5	TRBV18	-
CSAADRADSPLHF	TGCAGCGCCGCCGACAGGGCCGATTCACCCCTCCACTTT	few	TRBJ1-6	TRBV29-1	TRBD1
CASSTPGELSSPLHF	TGTGCCAGCAGTACCCCAGGGGAACTATCTTCACCCCTCCACTTT	-	TRBJ1-6	TRBV6-6	-
CASSSLAGVTGELFF	TGTGCCAGCAGCTCTTTAGCGGGGGTTACCGGGGAGCTGTTTTTT	few	TRBJ2-2	TRBV7-2	TRBD2
CASSISYRGLGQETQYF	TGTGCCAGTAGTATAAGTTATCGGGGCTTGGGACAAGAGACCCAGTACTTC	few	TRBJ2-5	TRBV19	-
CASSSQGVEGGYTF	TGTGCCAGCAGCTCACAGGGAGTAGAAGGGGGCTACACCTTC	-	TRBJ1-2	TRBV7-2	-
CASSRDFYNEQFF	TGTGCCAGCAGCCGGGACTTCTACAATGAGCAGTTCTTC	-	TRBJ2-1	TRBV7-2	-
CASSEYRYNEQFF	TGCGCCAGCAGTGAGTATCGGTACAATGAGCAGTTCTTC	-	TRBJ2-1	TRBV10-1	-
CASRGGGREKLFF	TGTGCCAGCAGAGGAGGGGGGCGCGAAAAACTGTTTTTT	-	TRBJ1-4	TRBV6-1	-
CASIGGSSGADTQYF	TGTGCCAGTATTGGCGGGAGCAGTGGGGCAGATACGCAGTATTTT	-	TRBJ2-3	TRBV19	TRBD2
CASSYSSGGAGEQYF	TGTGCCAGCAGTTACTCTAGCGGGGGGGCTGGCGAGCAGTACTTC	-	TRBJ2-7	TRBV6-5	TRBD2
CASSVASVLSTDTQYF	TGTGCCAGCAGCGTAGCTTCGGTATTGAGCACAGATACGCAGTATTTT	-	TRBJ2-3	TRBV9	-
CASRQGPGNTIYF	TGTGCCAGCAGGCAGGGGCCTGGAAACACCATATATTTT	few	TRBJ1-3	TRBV2	-
CATPRGGNTGELFF	TGCGCCACCCCTCGGGGGGGGAACACCGGGGAGCTGTTTTTT	-	TRBJ2-2	TRBV5-1	TRBD2
CASSRPVGANQPQHF	TGTGCCAGCAGTCGCCCCGTGGGTGCCAATCAGCCCCAGCATTTT	-	TRBJ1-5	TRBV28	-
CASSRRYYGYTF	TGTGCCAGCAGCCGACGGTACTATGGCTACACCTTC	-	TRBJ1-2	TRBV5-6	-
CASSLVLGLDGYTF	TGTGCCAGCAGCTTAGTATTAGGGTTGGATGGCTACACCTTC	-	TRBJ1-2	TRBV13	-
CATSPWVAKNIQYF	TGTGCCACTAGTCCGTGGGTAGCCAAAAACATTCAGTACTTC	-	TRBJ2-4	TRBV19	-
CASSLWRADNYGYTF	TGTGCCAGCAGTTTATGGCGGGCGGATAACTATGGCTACACCTTC	-	TRBJ1-2	TRBV28	-
CASSFGDRVTGELFF	TGTGCCAGCAGCTTCGGCGACAGGGTCACCGGGGAGCTGTTTTTT	-	TRBJ2-2	TRBV7-6	TRBD1
CASSGTGRVYEQYF	TGTGCCAGTAGCGGGACAGGGCGGGTGTACGAGCAGTACTTC	once	TRBJ2-7	TRBV19	TRBD1
CASSLDGRPYEQYF	TGTGCCAGCAGCTTAGACGGGAGACCCTACGAGCAGTACTTC	-	TRBJ2-7	TRBV11-2	-
CASSHNTGTSVSDTQYF	TGTGCCAGCAGCCATAATACCGGGACTAGTGTCTCAGATACGCAGTATTTT	-	TRBJ2-3	TRBV2	TRBD2
CASSMTGTGNTIYF	TGTGCCAGTAGTATGACAGGGACTGGAAACACCATATATTTT	-	TRBJ1-3	TRBV19	TRBD1
CASSLDSRTRRNTEAFF	TGTGCCAGCAGCTTAGACTCCAGGACACGAAGAAACACTGAAGCTTTCTTT	-	TRBJ1-1	TRBV7-6	-
CASSLYVAGGPGTDTQYF	TGTGCCAGCAGCTTATACGTGGCGGGGGGGCCCGGCACAGATACGCAGTATTTT	-	TRBJ2-3	TRBV7-9	TRBD2
CASSQDDRFTSSYEQYF	TGTGCCAGCAGCCAAGATGATAGGTTCACCAGCTCCTACGAGCAGTACTTC	-	TRBJ2-7	TRBV4-2	-
CSVGMGNTEAFF	TGCAGCGTTGGGATGGGGAACACTGAAGCTTTCTTT	-	TRBJ1-1	TRBV29-1	-
CASSPNYGYTF	TGTGCCAGCAGCCCAAACTATGGCTACACCTTC	-	TRBJ1-2	TRBV6-5	-
CASSLTGIMSGYSDTQYF	TGTGCCAGCAGTTTAACAGGGATCATGTCAGGGTATTCGGATACGCAGTATTTT	-	TRBJ2-3	TRBV27	-
CACAPGPLPLHF	TGTGCCTGTGCCCCGGGGCCTCTCCCCCTCCACTTT	-	TRBJ1-6	TRBV30	-
CASSLWSRNTEAFF	TGTGCCAGCAGTTTGTGGTCCAGGAACACTGAAGCTTTCTTT	-	TRBJ1-1	TRBV28	-
CASSSRTGVSTGELFF	TGTGCCAGCAGCTCTCGGACAGGAGTAAGCACCGGGGAGCTGTTTTTT	-	TRBJ2-2	TRBV7-9	TRBD1
CASSVDRGGLRNEQFF	TGTGCCAGCAGCGTAGATCGGGGGGGGCTCCGCAATGAGCAGTTCTTC	-	TRBJ2-1	TRBV9	TRBD2
CASTEGGGEQYF	TGTGCCAGCACGGAAGGGGGGGGTGAGCAGTACTTC	-	TRBJ2-7	TRBV6-6	-
CASSQDDLGGGRGYTF	TGTGCCAGCAGCCAAGATGATCTGGGGGGAGGAAGGGGCTACACCTTC	-	TRBJ1-2	TRBV4-2	-